The 14 T cell receptor beta chains in this list originate from one sample, sequenced in a study of lymphopenia after photon versus proton radiotherapy. Profiled with immunoSEQ multiplex PCR; TCRdb holds only in-frame clones, not every one. This table holds 55,000 to 85,000 clones, 80% to 95% found once. This specimen consisted of peripheral blood, obtained from a patient treated with photon-based radiotherapy. These receptors all come from a woman aged 35 to 49 with cholangiocarcinoma.

The chain is built from TRBV27 and TRBJ2-7; TRBD1 agrees at 10 bases. V dropped 4 bases and J dropped 3; count of bases not matched to a gene: 15. CDR1 and CDR2 from the germline V gene are MNHEY and SMNVEV (reference sequence). This CDR3 contains 18 residues. The CDR3 DNA reads TGTGCCAGCAGTTCCTTCCGGGACAGGGGAATCTTTTTCTACGAGCAGTACTTC. This translates into CASSSFRDRGIFFYEQYF.

The chain combines TRBV11-2 with TRBJ2-7; D is uncertain. From germline, CDR1 is SGHAT and CDR2 FQNNGV. This CDR3 is 13 amino acids long. The ends were cut back, 0 bases at V and 6 bases at J, with 9 bases in the middle. The DNA for the CDR3 is TGTGCCAGCAGCTTAGAGGTTGGTTTCGAGCAGTACTTC. Encoded protein: CASSLEVGFEQYF.

The V gene is TRBV29-1, the J gene TRBJ1-5; D call uncertain. Germline CDR1 is SQVTM and CDR2 is ANQGSEA. V was shortened by 4 bases and J by 11 bases, with 12 bases between the two germline ends. The CDR3 sequence is 11 residues long. CDR3 in amino acids: CSVGEHAAQHF. Written as DNA, the CDR3 is TGCAGCGTTGGGGAACACGCGGCCCAGCATTTT.

This clone was counted a few times. V is TRBV7-2 and J is TRBJ2-7; 7 bases map to TRBD1. J lost 3 bases, V lost 1 base, and 12 bases had no gene match. The CDR3 extends over 17 amino acids. Germline CDR1 and CDR2: SGHTA and FQGNSA. CDR3 loop: CASSLDQPKTGFYEQYF. The DNA for the CDR3 is TGTGCCAGCAGCTTAGACCAGCCCAAGACAGGGTTCTACGAGCAGTACTTC.

This chain joins TRBV6-1 and TRBJ2-7; D not certain. The V gene's germline CDR1 is MNHNS and CDR2 SASEGT. The V end was cut by 8 bases, the J end by 6 bases, with 11 bases between. This CDR3 has 11 amino acids. DNA of the CDR3: TGTGCCAGCCGGCAAGTAGTCGAGCAGTACTTC. This codes for CASRQVVEQYF.

This clone appeared once. This rearrangement joins TRBV5-1 to TRBJ1-3; D ambiguous. Germline V lookup: CDR1 SGHRS, CDR2 YFSETQ. V lost 1 base and J lost 4, with 6 bases in between. This CDR3 spans 13 amino acids. CDR3 nucleotides: TGCGCCAGCAGCTTGAGGGAGGGAAACACCATATATTTT. Its translation: CASSLREGNTIYF. The entire variable domain, with the rest obtained from reference TRBV5-1 and TRBJ1-3, is as follows: KAGVTQTPRYLIKTRGQQVTLSCSPISGHRSVSWYQQTPGQGLQFLFEYFSETQRNKGNFPGRFSGRQFSNSRSEMNVSTLELGDSALYLCASSLREGNTIYFGEGSWLTVV.

This chain joins TRBV7-6 and TRBJ1-1; D is unclear. Germline V gene sequence: CDR1 SGHVS, CDR2 FNYEAQ. The length of the CDR3 is 16 residues. V dropped 1 base and J dropped 5 bases, with 17 bases sitting between them. The CDR3 DNA follows: TGTGCCAGCAGCTTAGAAGTCTGGCTGAAGGCGACTGAAGCTTTCTTT. Translated: CASSLEVWLKATEAFF.

The CDR3 spells CASSSSGVELFF. Here the CDR3 DNA reads TGTGCCAGCAGCTCGAGCGGGGTGGAACTGTTTTTT. This sequence joins TRBV11-2 and TRBJ1-4, with D uncertain. Trimming shortened V by 4 bases and J by 12 bases, and 12 bases separated the two germline ends. Germline V CDR1 and CDR2: SGHAT, FQNNGV. The CDR3 has 12 residues.

This clone was seen a single time. V gene TRBV14 combines with J gene TRBJ2-7; D uncertain. Germline CDR1 SGHDN, CDR2 FVKESK. CDR3 length: 13 residues. V was trimmed by 2 bases and J by 1 base, leaving 6 bases between them. CDR3 region: CASSQWGSYEQYF. CDR3 sequence (DNA): TGTGCCAGCAGCCAATGGGGTTCCTACGAGCAGTACTTC.

The DNA of the CDR3 is TGTGCCAGCAGTTACCTAGACCGGACAAGGAATCAGCCCCAGCATTTT. This codes for CASSYLDRTRNQPQHF. J is TRBJ1-5 and V is TRBV6-6, with D perhaps TRBD1 (5 bases). This CDR3 region has 16 residues. The V gene lost 2 bases and the J gene lost 4 bases, with 15 bases spanning the gap. Germline CDR1 MNHNY, CDR2 SVGAGI (reference sequence).

A single count supports this clone. V gene TRBV5-1 combines with J gene TRBJ1-6; D call uncertain. This CDR3 is built from 15 residues. With 0 bases removed from V and 2 bases from J, the gap between germline ends came to 6 bases. CDR1 and CDR2 (germline): SGHRS, YFSETQ. The CDR3 is CASSLEGTYNSPLHF. CDR3 nucleotide sequence: TGCGCCAGCAGCTTGGAAGGCACCTATAATTCACCCCTCCACTTT.

The chain links TRBV7-8 to TRBJ1-6; D call uncertain. Per the germline V gene, CDR1 is SGHVS and CDR2 is FQNEAQ. The CDR3 has 17 residues. V lost 1 base to trimming and J lost 6 bases, with 16 bases between them. CDR3 DNA: TGTGCCAGCAGCTTAGTGACACCCACCGGAGGTAATTCACCCCTCCACTTT. This translates into CASSLVTPTGGNSPLHF.

J is TRBJ1-3 and V is TRBV5-1, with unresolved D. This CDR3 is 12 amino acids long. V gave up 0 bases and J gave up 3 bases, with 1 base separating them. Germline V CDR1 and CDR2: SGHRS, YFSETQ. CDR3 sequence: CASSLDGNTIYF. The CDR3, as DNA: TGCGCCAGCAGCTTGGATGGAAACACCATATATTTT.

The gene calls are TRBV7-9 and TRBJ2-1, with 8 bases fitting TRBD2. J was trimmed by 8 bases and V by 4 bases; bases with no gene match: 10. Germline-derived CDR1 and CDR2 are SEHNR and FQNEAQ (reference sequence). There are 15 residues in the CDR3. CDR3 sequence reads: CASSSGLAVVYEQFF. CDR3 bases: TGTGCCAGCAGCTCCGGACTAGCCGTAGTTTATGAGCAGTTCTTC.